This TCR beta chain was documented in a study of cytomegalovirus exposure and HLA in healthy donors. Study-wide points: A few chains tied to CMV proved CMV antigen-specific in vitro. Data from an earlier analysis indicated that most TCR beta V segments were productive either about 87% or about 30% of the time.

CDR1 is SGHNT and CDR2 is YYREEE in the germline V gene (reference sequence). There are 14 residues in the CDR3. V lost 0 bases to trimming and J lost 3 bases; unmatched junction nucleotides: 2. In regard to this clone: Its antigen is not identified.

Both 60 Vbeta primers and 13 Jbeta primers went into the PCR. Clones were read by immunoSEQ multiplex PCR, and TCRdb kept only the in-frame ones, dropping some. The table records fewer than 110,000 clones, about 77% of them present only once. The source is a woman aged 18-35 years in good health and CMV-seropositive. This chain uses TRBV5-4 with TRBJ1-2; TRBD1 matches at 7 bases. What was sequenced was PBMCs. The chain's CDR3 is CASSLGGGDYGYTF. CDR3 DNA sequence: TGTGCCAGCAGCTTGGGAGGGGGCGACTATGGCTACACCTTC.